The entry below gives a single TCR beta chain sequence along with its context. Antigen unknown. Only in-frame clones appear in the TCRdb table, and some are missing; sequencing was by immunoSEQ multiplex PCR. The sample shows approximately 15,000 clones, approximately 80% of them seen only once. The sample is drawn from a study of CD4+ T cells in melanoma. Study results and caveats: A reported correlation linked neoantigen-specific CD4+ T cells to CD8+, macrophage and B cell function. In melanoma, neoantigen-specific CD4+ T cells reportedly differed in differentiation state.

Germline-derived CDR1 and CDR2 are LGHNA and YNFKEQ. The CDR3 consists of 14 residues. V lost 4 bases to trimming and J lost 7 bases; unmatched junction nucleotides: 5. This chain links TRBV4-2 with TRBJ2-2; TRBD2 aligns across 8 bases. Sequenced input: cells from a culture (not recorded whether cultured in vitro). The TCR originated in a human donor with melanoma. In nucleotides, the CDR3 is TGTGCCAGCAGCCTTGGACTAGCCGACGGGGAGCTGTTTTTT. Translating it yields CASSLGLADGELFF.